This is a list of T cell receptor beta chains from one sample in a study of shared clonotypes between healthy human individuals. TCRdb keeps only in-frame clones here, not all; method: immunoSEQ multiplex PCR. The data hold under 200,000 clones, with 90% to 95% observed a single time. The sequencing input was naive CD4+ T cells sorted from blood. These receptors came from a woman aged 25-40 years in good health. Both conserved end residues are part of each CDR3. The D gene is left open where the match is weak. Expanded clones get a size class; other rows say once, few or many, or leave the size out.

j_call v_call d_call clone_size cdr3_nt cdr3_aa
TRBJ2-5 TRBV11-2 NA NA TGTGCCAGCAGCTTAGATAGCTGGGTTGAAACCCAGTACTTC CASSLDSWVETQYF
TRBJ1-1 TRBV29-1 TRBD1 NA TGCAGCGTCGAGGGGGCCATAAACACTGAAGCTTTCTTT CSVEGAINTEAFF
TRBJ1-3 TRBV4-1 NA NA TGCGCCAGCAGCCAAGGGGTATTAGGTTCTGGAAACACCATATATTTT CASSQGVLGSGNTIYF
TRBJ2-3 TRBV10-1 TRBD2 NA TGCGCCGCCGCTAGCGGGAGCACAGATACGCAGTATTTT CAAASGSTDTQYF
TRBJ2-2 TRBV7-6 NA NA TGTGCCAGCAGCCGCTTCCTCACTAGGGCGAACACCGGGGAGCTGTTTTTT CASSRFLTRANTGELFF
TRBJ2-7 TRBV5-1 NA NA TGCGCCAGCAGCTTCGAGGGCTGGGACGAGCAGTACTTC CASSFEGWDEQYF
TRBJ2-1 TRBV30 NA NA TGTGCCTGGCTCGCCGGGGACCCCCGATACAATGAGCAGTTCTTC CAWLAGDPRYNEQFF
TRBJ1-6 TRBV28 NA NA TGTGCCAGCAGTTCAGCCTCGACAGACGGAATTTCACCCCTCCACTTT CASSSASTDGISPLHF
TRBJ1-5 TRBV7-9 TRBD1 once TGTGCCAGCAGCCGGGGACAGGGGGGTCAGCCCCAGCATTTT CASSRGQGGQPQHF
TRBJ1-1 TRBV4-1 NA NA TGCGCCAGCAGCCAACTCAGTACTACACCTCCGAACACTGAAGCTTTCTTT CASSQLSTTPPNTEAFF
TRBJ2-3 TRBV5-1 TRBD2 NA TGCGCCAGCATGCCGGGACTAGCGGACACAGATACGCAGTATTTT CASMPGLADTDTQYF
TRBJ1-1 TRBV2 TRBD1 NA TGTGCCAGCAGTAGTCAGGGGGCTGTGAACACTGAAGCTTTCTTT CASSSQGAVNTEAFF
TRBJ2-7 TRBV9 TRBD2 NA TGTGCCAGCAGCGTAGGGGAGGGCGGGGTCTACGAGCAGTACTTC CASSVGEGGVYEQYF
TRBJ2-3 TRBV27 TRBD2 NA TGTGCCAGCAGTTTACGCGGGAGGGCCGTGGATACGCAGTATTTT CASSLRGRAVDTQYF
TRBJ1-5 TRBV6-6 TRBD1 NA TGTGCCAGCAGTCCCCGGGGACAGCGGGCTAATCAGCCCCAGCATTTT CASSPRGQRANQPQHF
TRBJ2-7 TRBV6-1 NA NA TGTGCCAGCATAGGGGGACGGATCTACGAGCAGTACTTC CASIGGRIYEQYF
TRBJ2-1 TRBV10-3 NA once TGTGCCATCAGTGAAGTCCAGCTCTACTCCTACAATGAGCAGTTCTTC CAISEVQLYSYNEQFF
TRBJ1-6 TRBV29-1 TRBD1 NA TGCAGCGTCCGGGACAGGGGTGATTCACCCCTCCACTTT CSVRDRGDSPLHF
TRBJ2-7 TRBV29-1 NA NA TGCAGCGTTGAAGCAGGAGTTCGCGACGAGCAGTACTTC CSVEAGVRDEQYF
TRBJ1-2 TRBV6-1 TRBD1 NA TGTGCCAGCAGTGGTTTTTTAGGGGGCGGTGGCTACACCTTC CASSGFLGGGGYTF
TRBJ1-5 TRBV4-1 NA NA TGCGCCAGCAGCCAAGAGGCAATCGGGAGCAATCAGCCCCAGCATTTT CASSQEAIGSNQPQHF
TRBJ2-4 TRBV19 NA NA TGTGCCAGTAGAGGATTGTCCCAGAACATTCAGTACTTC CASRGLSQNIQYF
TRBJ1-5 TRBV6-1 NA once TGTGCCAGCAGTGAGCAACAGGGTCCGCAGCCCCAGCATTTT CASSEQQGPQPQHF
TRBJ2-7 TRBV27 TRBD1 NA TGTGCCAGCACCTGGACAGGGGCCCACGAGCAGTACTTC CASTWTGAHEQYF
TRBJ1-1 TRBV27 NA NA TGTGCCAGCAGTTTACTGTCGGGGCTTGCCACTGAAGCTTTCTTT CASSLLSGLATEAFF
TRBJ1-2 TRBV5-1 NA NA TGCGCCAGTGTCGAGTCTCCCGGCTATGGCTACACCTTC CASVESPGYGYTF
TRBJ1-1 TRBV5-4 TRBD1 NA TGTGCCAGCAGCTTGCAAAGACAGGGGACTGAAGCTTTCTTT CASSLQRQGTEAFF
TRBJ1-6 TRBV19 NA NA TGTGCCAGTAACGACTGGATGGATTCACCCCTCCACTTT CASNDWMDSPLHF
TRBJ2-5 TRBV19 NA NA TGTGCCAGTAGTATAGTGGTGGAGGAGACCCAGTACTTC CASSIVVEETQYF